Listed here are 31 T cell receptor beta chains from one sample, sequenced in a study of T-cell reconstitution after alpha-beta-depleted transplantation in children. The authors prepared the TCRbeta library with unique molecular identifiers. TCRdb independently ran MiXCR on the PCR reads; one entry per CDR3 protein. The sample yields approximately 1,000,000 distinct CDR3 sequences, about 29% seen once. Specimen: PBMCs, mostly from graft donor cells, collected 360 days after TCRalphabeta/CD19-depleted stem cell transplant. These receptors were obtained from a boy younger than two who had a stem cell transplant for SCID, so the T cells may come from the graft donor.

This clonotype was counted between two and nine times. The rearrangement uses TRBV20-1 and TRBJ2-1; TRBD2 matches 8 bases. CDR3 size: 15 residues. CDR1 and CDR2 from the germline V gene are DFQATT and SNEGSKA (reference sequence). With V trimmed by 0 bases and J by 7 bases, 8 bases remained unmatched. CDR3 sequence reads: CSARDRVAGTNEQFF. CDR3 coding DNA: TGCAGTGCTAGAGATCGGGTAGCGGGGACAAATGAGCAGTTCTTC.

This clonotype was found a few times. The chain couples TRBV4-1 to TRBJ2-7; possible D gene TRBD2, 5 bases. V gave up 1 base and J gave up 9 bases, with 25 bases separating them. Germline CDR1 reads MGHRA; CDR2 reads YSYEKL. This CDR3 is built from 17 residues. The CDR3 nucleotides read TGCGCCAGCAGCCAAGGCGGGTTCGGGGTCGCTCAATGGTCGCAGTACTTC. It translates to CASSQGGFGVAQWSQYF.

V usage is TRBV2 and J usage is TRBJ2-5; 8 bases map to TRBD2. Trimming cost V 4 bases and J 5 bases; bases outside gene matches: 3. Germline V lookup: CDR1 SNHLY, CDR2 FYNNEI. CDR3 length equals 13 residues. This chain's CDR3 is CASSAAGVETQYF. CDR3 DNA sequence: TGTGCCAGCAGTGCAGCGGGGGTGGAGACCCAGTACTTC.

This clonotype was found many times. The V gene is TRBV4-1, the J gene TRBJ2-7; D not resolved. The ends were cut back, 2 bases at V and 2 bases at J, with 13 bases in the middle. The germline CDR1 and CDR2 sequences are MGHRA and YSYEKL. The CDR3 is made up of 15 amino acids. CDR3 sequence (DNA): TGCGCCAGCAGCCAAAATCCGGGCGGAACCTACGAGCAGTACTTC. Protein product: CASSQNPGGTYEQYF.

Worth noting for this clonotype: This CDR3 is missing its conserved last phenylalanine or tryptophan, likely due to a read error. The chain employs TRBV6-5 and TRBJ1-4; no firm D call. The germline CDR1 and CDR2 sequences are MNHEY and SVGAGI. Trimming took off 4 bases at V and 6 bases at J, with 12 bases between the two ends. The CDR3 runs 14 residues. CDR3 nucleotides: TGTGCCAGCAGTTCTGGAGACACTTATGAAAAACTGTTTTCT. Protein: CASSSGDTYEKLFS.

This rearrangement joins TRBV20-1 to TRBJ2-5, with D tentatively TRBD2 (6 bases). The V and J ends lost 4 bases and 1 base respectively, with 16 bases between them. Germline CDR1 is DFQATT and CDR2 is SNEGSKA (reference sequence). The CDR3 is 15 amino acids. The CDR3: CSATLPGRPQETQYF. The CDR3 DNA reads as TGCAGTGCTACCCTGCCGGGGAGGCCCCAAGAGACCCAGTACTTC.

This clonotype was picked up a small number of times. This rearrangement joins TRBV28 to TRBJ1-6; the match to TRBD1 covers 9 bases. V was pared by 8 bases and J by 7 bases, with 9 bases of the junction left unmatched. From germline, CDR1 is MDHEN and CDR2 SYDVKM. The CDR3 consists of 15 residues. This chain's CDR3 is CASVPPGTGNSPLHF. DNA for the CDR3: TGTGCCAGCGTACCTCCCGGGACAGGGAATTCACCCCTCCACTTT.

This clonotype was counted between two and nine times. The gene calls are TRBV28 and TRBJ1-5; no firm D call. The V gene's germline CDR1 is MDHEN and CDR2 SYDVKM. V was trimmed by 4 bases and J by 3 bases, leaving 10 bases between them. The CDR3 has 14 amino acids. The CDR3 DNA reads as TGTGCCAGCAGTTACGGGGTGGACAATCAGCCCCAGCATTTT. It specifies CASSYGVDNQPQHF.

The genes are TRBV2 and TRBJ2-3; 10 positions match TRBD2. Germline V gene lookup returns CDR1 SNHLY and CDR2 FYNNEI. J was trimmed by 7 bases and V by 2 bases; bases with no gene match: 9. The CDR3 totals 16 residues. CDR3 in amino acids: CASSEPSGGATNTQYF. The CDR3 DNA sequence: TGTGCCAGCAGTGAACCGAGCGGGGGGGCCACGAATACGCAGTATTTT.

In this sample, this clonotype turned up a few times. V gene TRBV12-3 or TRBV12-4 combines with J gene TRBJ2-3; 7 bases line up with TRBD2. J gave up 2 bases and V 5 bases, and 10 bases lay outside the gene matches. CDR3 length: 16 residues. The CDR3 bases are TGTGCCAGCAGTCTCCGGGACGGGAGGTACACAGATACGCAGTATTTT. This gives the protein CASSLRDGRYTDTQYF.

V and J are TRBV6-5 and TRBJ2-7; TRBD2 agrees at 7 bases. V lost 4 bases, J lost 6 bases, and 12 bases stayed unmatched. Germline lookup yields CDR1 MNHEY and CDR2 SVGAGI. The CDR3 is 15 amino acids. CDR3 DNA sequence: TGTGCCAGCAGTTTAACAGGCAGGGAGGGACCCGAGCAGTACTTC. Residues: CASSLTGREGPEQYF.

V usage is TRBV7-8 and J usage is TRBJ2-7; D is undetermined. There are 15 residues in the CDR3. The germline V gene has CDR1 SGHVS and CDR2 FQNEAQ. V shed 5 bases and J shed 2 bases, with 16 bases lying between them. CDR3 amino acids: CASSLTTRPTYEQYF. The CDR3 DNA follows: TGTGCCAGCAGCCTTACCACCCGTCCCACCTACGAGCAGTACTTC.

This clonotype turned up a few times. The gene calls are TRBV12-3 or TRBV12-4 and TRBJ2-6; D is ambiguous. V lost 5 bases to trimming and J lost 1 base, with 21 bases between them. CDR3 length: 19 amino acids. The CDR3 region has the DNA TGTGCCAGCAGTCTAAGGATGGGGTCAATCTCTTCTGGGGCCAACGTCCTGACTTTC. This encodes CASSLRMGSISSGANVLTF.

Note on this clonotype: This may be a read error, as it is one base from a much larger clone. This chain connects TRBV6-1 to TRBJ1-2; D remains ambiguous. This CDR3 has 13 residues. CDR1 is MNHNS and CDR2 is SASEGT in the germline V gene. The CDR3 DNA sequence: TGTGCCAGCAGTCCTACACTTAACCATGGCTACACCTTC. It specifies CASSPTLNHGYTF.

This clonotype was seen a few times. The V call is TRBV7-2, the J call TRBJ2-7; maybe TRBD1 (5 bases). With 6 bases removed from V and 7 bases from J, the gap between germline ends came to 16 bases. Germline lookup yields CDR1 SGHTA and CDR2 FQGNSA. CDR3 length: 13 amino acids. The CDR3 region has the DNA TGTGCCAGCAGGAGTCCCGGACAATCGGAGCAGTACTTC. It translates to CASRSPGQSEQYF. Together with reference TRBV7-2 and TRBJ2-7, the CDR3 gives the full variable domain: GAGVSQSPSNKVTEKGKDVELRCDPISGHTALYWYRQSLGQGLEFLIYFQGNSAPDKSGLPSDRFSAERTGGSVSTLTIQRTQQEDSAVYLCASRSPGQSEQYFGPGTRLTVT.

This clonotype was seen only a few times. J is TRBJ1-2 and V is TRBV7-9; D might be TRBD1 (5 bases). The CDR3 spans 16 residues. The ends were cut back, 0 bases at V and 4 bases at J, with 15 bases in the middle. Germline V gives CDR1 SEHNR, CDR2 FQNEAQ (reference sequence). For the CDR3, the DNA is TGTGCCAGCAGCTTAGCGCCGTCCGGGACCCCCTATGGCTACACCTTC. Amino acids: CASSLAPSGTPYGYTF. Combining the CDR3 with reference TRBV7-9 and TRBJ1-2 gives the whole variable domain DTGVSQNPRHKITKRGQNVTFRCDPISEHNRLYWYRQTLGQGPEFLTYFQNEAQLEKSRLLSDRFSAERPKGSFSTLEIQRTEQGDSAMYLCASSLAPSGTPYGYTFGSGTRLTVV.

This chain uses TRBV5-1 with TRBJ1-6; D is unclear. The germline V and J ends were trimmed by 0 bases and 10 bases, with 14 bases remaining between them. This CDR3 comprises 15 residues. Germline V gene lookup returns CDR1 SGHRS and CDR2 YFSETQ. CDR3 region: CASSLGGPGNSPLHF. The CDR3, as DNA: TGCGCCAGCAGCTTGGGGGGTCCAGGTAACTCACCCCTCCACTTT.

The chain combines TRBV20-1 with TRBJ2-1, with 8 bases that match TRBD1. The CDR3 runs 16 residues. Germline V gene lookup returns CDR1 DFQATT and CDR2 SNEGSKA (reference sequence). J lost 9 bases, V lost 0 bases, and 13 bases had no gene match. CDR3 nucleotides: TGCAGTGCTAGAGATCCCACAGGGGGTAACGGGATTGAGCAGTTCTTC. It codes for CSARDPTGGNGIEQFF.

The sample holds a few counts of this clonotype. The gene calls are TRBV5-4 and TRBJ2-3, with 9 bases lining up with TRBD2. The CDR3 totals 16 residues. Unmatched junction bases numbered 3, after V lost 0 bases and J lost 1 base. Germline assignment: CDR1 SGHNT and CDR2 YYREEE (reference sequence). CDR3 bases: TGTGCCAGCAGCTTGGCCCAGCGGGGGGGCACAGATACGCAGTATTTT. This translates into CASSLAQRGGTDTQYF.

This clonotype was seen only a few times. This rearrangement joins TRBV28 to TRBJ2-4; 8 bases are shared with TRBD2. The V gene's germline CDR1 is MDHEN and CDR2 SYDVKM. This CDR3 region has 14 residues. Trimming removed 3 bases from V and 8 bases from J; junction bases left unmatched: 6. The CDR3 spells CASSLSGGADIQYF. As DNA, the CDR3 is TGTGCCAGCAGTTTGTCCGGGGGGGCTGACATTCAGTACTTC.

The J gene is TRBJ2-5, the V gene TRBV7-9, with 8 bases matching TRBD1. This CDR3 is 16 amino acids long. From germline, CDR1 is SEHNR and CDR2 FQNEAQ (reference sequence). The trim removed 5 bases at V and 5 bases at J, leaving 13 bases unmatched. CDR3 in DNA: TGTGCCAGCAGCGCGCACAGGGGGAGTAGGGCGGAGACCCAGTACTTC. Translation: CASSAHRGSRAETQYF. The full variable domain, with the rest looked up from reference TRBV7-9 and TRBJ2-5, is DTGVSQNPRHKITKRGQNVTFRCDPISEHNRLYWYRQTLGQGPEFLTYFQNEAQLEKSRLLSDRFSAERPKGSFSTLEIQRTEQGDSAMYLCASSAHRGSRAETQYFGPGTRLLVL.

V and J are TRBV9 and TRBJ2-7, with D maybe TRBD1 (6 bases). The germline V gene encodes CDR1 SGDLS and CDR2 YYNGEE. Trimming removed 0 bases from V and 0 bases from J, with 16 bases in between. This CDR3 is 17 amino acids long. CDR3 protein: CASSVEDRTPSSYEQYF. CDR3 nucleotides: TGTGCCAGCAGCGTAGAAGACAGGACTCCATCCTCCTACGAGCAGTACTTC.

There are a few counts of this clonotype. This chain uses TRBV13 with TRBJ2-7, with 10 bases fitting TRBD1. The CDR3 has 15 residues. The germline CDR1 and CDR2 sequences are PRHDT and FYEKMQ (reference sequence). The V segment lost 4 bases and the J segment 4 bases; nucleotides outside the gene matches: 7. CDR3 nucleotide sequence: TGTGCCAGCAGCTCGACCGGACAGGGGGGTTACGAGCAGTACTTC. Translating gives CASSSTGQGGYEQYF.

This clonotype came up a few times. The chain recombines TRBV10-3 with TRBJ2-3; the match to TRBD2 covers 9 bases. V trimming: 11 bases; J trimming: 2 bases; junction bases outside the gene matches: 8. The CDR3 extends over 14 amino acids. CDR1 is ENHRY, CDR2 SYGVKD, per germline. The CDR3 is CASSSGEPTDTQYF. CDR3 nucleotides: TGTGCCTCCTCTAGCGGGGAACCCACAGATACGCAGTATTTT.

This clonotype was seen a few times. The rearrangement joins TRBV11-2 to TRBJ2-3; D may be TRBD1 or TRBD2 (5 bases each). Germline CDR1 and CDR2: SGHAT and FQNNGV. Trimming cost V 4 bases and J 6 bases, with 17 bases left between them. The length of the CDR3 is 15 residues. In DNA, the CDR3 is TGTGCCAGCAGCTCCGGACCGGGGCCGTGGGATACGCAGTATTTT. Protein product: CASSSGPGPWDTQYF.

A few counts support this clonotype. The chain is built from TRBV5-8 and TRBJ2-3; 8 bases line up with TRBD1. V was clipped by 5 bases and J by 1 base; unmatched bases: 6. The germline V gene encodes CDR1 SGHTS and CDR2 YDEGEE. The CDR3 length is 15 residues. The CDR3 here is CASRQGATGTDTQYF. CDR3 sequence (DNA): TGTGCCAGCAGGCAGGGGGCGACGGGCACAGATACGCAGTATTTT.

This chain connects TRBV29-1 to TRBJ2-7, with TRBD1 as a possible D gene (6 bases). This CDR3 has 13 residues. Per germline, CDR1 SQVTM and CDR2 ANQGSEA. The germline V and J ends were trimmed by 5 bases and 3 bases, with 14 bases remaining between them. The DNA for the CDR3 is TGCAGCGTTAAAGGGGCAGGGGTCTACGAGCAGTACTTC. It translates to CSVKGAGVYEQYF.

The chain couples TRBV12-3 or TRBV12-4 to TRBJ1-1, with 7 positions matching TRBD1. The CDR3 covers 15 residues. The junction had 6 bases not matched to a gene; V was cut back by 5 bases and J by 0 bases. In DNA form, the CDR3 reads TGTGCCAGCAGTCGAGACAGGGCCCTGAACACTGAAGCTTTCTTT. Its translation: CASSRDRALNTEAFF.

The chain recombines TRBV20-1 with TRBJ1-4; 7 nucleotides agree with TRBD1. The length of the CDR3 is 15 residues. V shed 2 bases and J 3 bases; nucleotides not matched to a gene: 6. Germline loops: CDR1 DFQATT, CDR2 SNEGSKA (reference sequence). The CDR3 spells CSARKPGTANEKLFF. For the CDR3, the DNA is TGCAGTGCTAGAAAGCCCGGGACAGCTAATGAAAAACTGTTTTTT.

This clonotype has more than one count but fewer than ten. This chain uses TRBV5-4 with TRBJ2-1; tentative D call: TRBD2 (6 bases). The germline CDR1 and CDR2 sequences are SGHNT and YYREEE (reference sequence). Trimming took off 1 base at V and 10 bases at J, with 15 bases between the two ends. The CDR3 contains 14 residues. This CDR3 is CASSLPGVGGEQFF. In DNA form, the CDR3 reads TGTGCCAGCAGCTTGCCGGGGGTCGGTGGGGAGCAGTTCTTC.

This chain connects TRBV7-9 to TRBJ1-1; TRBD1 aligns across 8 bases. The CDR3 has 13 residues. Trimming removed 5 bases from V and 10 bases from J; junction bases left unmatched: 9. Looked up from germline, CDR1 is SEHNR and CDR2 is FQNEAQ (reference sequence). DNA of the CDR3: TGTGCCAGCAGCACCCGGACAGGGATTGGAGCTTTCTTT. Encoded protein: CASSTRTGIGAFF.